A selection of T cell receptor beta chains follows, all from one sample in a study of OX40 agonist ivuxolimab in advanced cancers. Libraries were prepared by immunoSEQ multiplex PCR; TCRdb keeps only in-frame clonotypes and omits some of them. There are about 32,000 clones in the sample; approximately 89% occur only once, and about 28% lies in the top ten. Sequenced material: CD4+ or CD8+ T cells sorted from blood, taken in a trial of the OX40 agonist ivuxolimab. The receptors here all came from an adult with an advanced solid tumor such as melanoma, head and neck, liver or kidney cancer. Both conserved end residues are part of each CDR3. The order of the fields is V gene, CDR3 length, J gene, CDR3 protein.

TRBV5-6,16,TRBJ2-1,CASSLGSVSSYNEQFF
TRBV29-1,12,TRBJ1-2,CSVEGGGYGYTF
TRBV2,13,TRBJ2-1,CASSEPSEDEQFF
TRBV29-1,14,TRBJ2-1,CSVEGLIGVYEQFF
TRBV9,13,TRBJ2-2,CASSGGGTGELFF
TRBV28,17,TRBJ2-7,CASSLPTGTVFSYEQYF
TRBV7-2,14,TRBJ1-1,CASSLVGRNTEAFF
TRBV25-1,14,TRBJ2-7,CASSESGVSYEQYF
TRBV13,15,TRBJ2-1,CASSPPMSRNNEQFF
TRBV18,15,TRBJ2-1,CASSGLGGSYNEQFF
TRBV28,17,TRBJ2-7,CASSWPSGQGLAYEQYF
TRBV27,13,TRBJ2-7,CASSWGGDYEQYF
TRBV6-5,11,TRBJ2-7,CASFPLDEQYF
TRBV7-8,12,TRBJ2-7,CASREQGNEQYF
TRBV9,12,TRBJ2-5,CASSVGGGTQYF
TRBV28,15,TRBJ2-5,CASSLGPTGVETQYF
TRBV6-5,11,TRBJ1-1,CASSLLTEAFF
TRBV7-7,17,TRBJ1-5,CASSLPRVRDIYQPQHF
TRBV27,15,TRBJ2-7,CASSLSGGARGEQYF
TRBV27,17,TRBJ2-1,CASSSPLYRDSYNEQFF
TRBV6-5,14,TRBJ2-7,CASSPGGAVDEQYF
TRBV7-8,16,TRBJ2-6,CASSLVFLSGANVLTF
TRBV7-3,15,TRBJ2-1,CASSPTLASYNEQFF
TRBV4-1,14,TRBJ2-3,CASSQSSSTDTQYF
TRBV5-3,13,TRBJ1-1,CARRRQGSAEAFF
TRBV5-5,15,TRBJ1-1,CASSLGDRLNTEAFF
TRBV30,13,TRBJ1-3,CAWSVDSGNTIYF
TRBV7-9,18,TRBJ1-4,CASSPAGRSGILSEKLFF
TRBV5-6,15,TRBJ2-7,CASSSRTGVRHEQYF
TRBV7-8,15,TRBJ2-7,CASSLRQSSVWEQYF
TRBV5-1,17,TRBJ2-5,CASSLARDRAMQETQYF
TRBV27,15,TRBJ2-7,CASSLSIGGSYEQYF
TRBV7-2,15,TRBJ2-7,CASSLALAGPYEQYF
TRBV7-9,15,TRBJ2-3,CASSFVSGGTDTQYF
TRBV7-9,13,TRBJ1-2,CASSPTGGYGYTF
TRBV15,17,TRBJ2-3,CATSRDRRGDSTDTQYF
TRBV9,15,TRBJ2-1,CASSVGAPGYDEQFF
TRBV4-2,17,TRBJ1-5,CASSQEAGGSGNQPQHF
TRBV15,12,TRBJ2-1,CASAMGGNEQFF
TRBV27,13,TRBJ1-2,CASSLRFDRGQQF
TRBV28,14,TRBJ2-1,CASSFGGQNNEQFF
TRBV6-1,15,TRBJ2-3,CASSEAAGGPDTQYF
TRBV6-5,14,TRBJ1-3,CASSPWTDGNTIYF
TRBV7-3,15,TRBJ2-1,CASSPLGASYNEQFF
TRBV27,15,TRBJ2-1,CASSLGTSVYNEQFF
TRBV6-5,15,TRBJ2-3,CASRAPGQGIDTQYF
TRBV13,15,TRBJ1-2,CASRKGIGGSYGYTF
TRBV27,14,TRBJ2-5,CASSFSPYQETQYF
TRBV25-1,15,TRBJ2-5,CASRISGGAGETQYF
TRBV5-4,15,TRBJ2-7,CASSFGLADSYEQYF
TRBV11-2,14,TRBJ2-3,CASSLLATTDTQYF
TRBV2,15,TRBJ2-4,CASGGPTLAKNIQYF
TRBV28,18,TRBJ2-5,CASSLSWGTGGRQETQYF
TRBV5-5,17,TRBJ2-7,CASSLTTGTSPAYEQYF